The next 26 T cell receptor beta chains were all read from a single sample in a study of cytomegalovirus exposure and HLA in healthy donors. The PCR ran on 60 Vbeta and 13 Jbeta primers. The table came from immunoSEQ multiplex PCR; TCRdb's copy has only in-frame clones and leaves some out. The repertoire holds tens of thousands of clones, with approximately 80% as singletons. Source material: PBMCs. These receptors were obtained from a human donor in good health.

This clone occurred a few times. The V gene is TRBV5-1, the J gene TRBJ1-4; D is uncertain. Germline CDR1 reads SGHRS; CDR2 reads YFSETQ. V was cut by 0 bases and J by 7 bases, with 10 bases left in between. The length of the CDR3 is 14 residues. CDR3 amino acids: CASSLEGRREKLFF. CDR3 sequence (DNA): TGCGCCAGCAGCTTGGAAGGCAGGCGTGAAAAACTGTTTTTT.

Comments on this clone: Other DNA sequences of this sample code for an identical CDR3. This chain links TRBV7-2 with TRBJ1-2; 7 bases are shared with TRBD1. The V segment lost 1 base and the J segment 7 bases; nucleotides outside the gene matches: 0. This CDR3 has 12 amino acids. Per the germline V gene, CDR1 is SGHTA and CDR2 is FQGNSA. This CDR3 is CASSLGQGGYTF. Here the CDR3 DNA reads TGTGCCAGCAGCTTAGGACAGGGTGGCTACACCTTC.

CDR3 residues: CASRDNSGPYEQYF. As DNA, the CDR3 is TGTGCCAGCAGAGATAATAGCGGGCCCTACGAGCAGTACTTC. This sequence joins TRBV6-5 and TRBJ2-7, with 7 nucleotides matching TRBD2. Germline CDR1 MNHEY, CDR2 SVGAGI. V was pared by 6 bases and J by 2 bases, with 7 bases of the junction left unmatched. The CDR3 sequence is 14 residues long.

The chain carries TRBV19 and TRBJ2-7, with D possibly matching TRBD2 (5 bases). The V gene lost 5 bases and the J gene lost 5 bases, with 22 bases spanning the gap. CDR1 and CDR2 (germline): LNHDA, SQIVND (reference sequence). The CDR3 is 16 amino acids. CDR3 coding DNA: TGTGCCAGTAGTCCCATATCTGCCGAGGGCCGAGACGAGCAGTACTTC. Translated, it gives CASSPISAEGRDEQYF.

This chain uses TRBV10-3 with TRBJ1-1; no reliable D call. Germline CDR1 and CDR2: ENHRY and SYGVKD. Between the trimmed V and J ends, which lost 6 bases and 5 bases, there was a span of 16 bases. The CDR3 sequence is 14 residues long. CDR3 amino acids: CAIRPNGGGTEAFF. The CDR3 DNA follows: TGTGCCATCAGGCCGAATGGAGGTGGGACTGAAGCTTTCTTT.

This clone occurred a few times. Here the CDR3 reads CASSKGDRVIETQYF. CDR3 DNA: TGTGCCAGTAGTAAAGGGGACAGGGTGATCGAGACCCAGTACTTC. This rearrangement joins TRBV19 to TRBJ2-5, with 9 bases identical to TRBD1. The ends lost 4 bases at V and 5 bases at J; junction bases unmatched: 8. This CDR3 has 15 amino acids. CDR1 is LNHDA and CDR2 is SQIVND in the germline V gene (reference sequence). Full variable domain (rest looked up from reference TRBV19 and TRBJ2-5): DGGITQSPKYLFRKEGQNVTLSCEQNLNHDAMYWYRQDPGQGLRLIYYSQIVNDFQKGDIAEGYSVSREKKESFPLTVTSAQKNPTAFYLCASSKGDRVIETQYFGPGTRLLVL.

This clone was found a few times. The CDR3 nucleotides are TGTGCCAGCAGCCCCGGGACTAGCGGGGTAGTTTACGAGCAGTACTTC. As protein: CASSPGTSGVVYEQYF. The gene calls are TRBV4-2 and TRBJ2-7, with 13 bases aligning to TRBD2. Looked up from germline, CDR1 is LGHNA and CDR2 is YNFKEQ. This CDR3 has 16 amino acids. The V gene end was trimmed by 4 bases and the J gene end by 4 bases; junction bases not matched to a gene: 7.

V and J are TRBV5-4 and TRBJ2-1; TRBD1 aligns across 9 bases. The CDR3 consists of 13 residues. With 5 bases clipped from V and 9 bases from J, the junction kept 6 bases outside the gene matches. Germline V gene sequence: CDR1 SGHNT, CDR2 YYREEE (reference sequence). The CDR3 DNA reads TGTGCCAGCAGAGAACAGGGGGCTGGTGAGCAGTTCTTC. It encodes CASREQGAGEQFF.

The chain employs TRBV7-9 and TRBJ1-1; TRBD1 is a possible D gene (6 bases). Germline-derived CDR1 and CDR2 are SEHNR and FQNEAQ (reference sequence). This CDR3 is built from 13 residues. With 1 base removed from V and 10 bases from J, the gap between germline ends came to 13 bases. CDR3 nucleotide sequence: TGTGCCAGCAGCTTAGACAGGGCAAAAGGAGCTTTCTTT. Amino acid sequence: CASSLDRAKGAFF.

This clone was detected a few times. The gene calls are TRBV29-1 and TRBJ2-2, with 13 bases aligning to TRBD2. J was trimmed by 7 bases and V by 7 bases; bases with no gene match: 6. Germline values: CDR1 SQVTM, CDR2 ANQGSEA. This CDR3 contains 14 residues. The DNA of the CDR3 is TGCAGCGCTGGGACTAGCGGGAAGGTCGGGGAGCTGTTTTTT. It codes for CSAGTSGKVGELFF.

Comment on this clone: Other nucleotide sequences from this sample produce the same CDR3. The CDR3 region is CASSLGGLEQFF. CDR3 bases: TGTGCCAGCAGCCTGGGAGGCCTAGAGCAGTTCTTC. The chain uses TRBV7-2 and TRBJ2-1; perhaps TRBD2 as D (6 bases). Deletions cut 5 bases from V and 10 bases from J, with 12 bases between. The CDR3 contains 12 residues. CDR1 is SGHTA and CDR2 is FQGNSA in the germline V gene.

The chain uses TRBV5-3 and TRBJ2-7; TRBD1 matches 7 bases. TRBV5-3 is flagged as an ORF with uncertain function. This CDR3 is built from 15 residues. Trimming cost V 3 bases and J 4 bases; bases outside gene matches: 10. DNA for the CDR3: TGTGCCAGAAGCTCGCTCGGACAGGAGGTTTACGAGCAGTACTTC. This codes for CARSSLGQEVYEQYF.

This chain uses TRBV11-3 with TRBJ2-1; 13 positions agree with TRBD2. There are 17 residues in the CDR3. CDR1 and CDR2 from the germline V gene are SGHNT and YENEEA. Losses at the gene ends were 1 base for V and 0 bases for J; bases not matched to a gene: 0. The CDR3 coding sequence is TGTGCCAGCAGCTTAGGGACTAGCGGGGGCTCCTACAATGAGCAGTTCTTC. Amino acids: CASSLGTSGGSYNEQFF.

The gene calls are TRBV27 and TRBJ2-3, with 7 bases identical to TRBD1. The CDR3 sequence is 15 residues long. After removal of 6 bases from V and 6 bases from J, the junction contained 12 bases not matched to a gene. From germline, CDR1 is MNHEY and CDR2 SMNVEV (reference sequence). The CDR3: CASRIRGQGSDTQYF. The CDR3 coding sequence is TGTGCCAGCAGGATTAGGGGGCAGGGGTCGGATACGCAGTATTTT.

The V gene is TRBV5-1, the J gene TRBJ2-3; 11 positions agree with TRBD2. Germline-derived CDR1 and CDR2 are SGHRS and YFSETQ. After removal of 0 bases from V and 4 bases from J, the junction contained 1 base not matched to a gene. The CDR3 extends over 15 amino acids. This CDR3 is CASSLGSGRADTQYF. CDR3 coding DNA: TGCGCCAGCAGCTTGGGTAGCGGGAGGGCAGATACGCAGTATTTT.

The chain employs TRBV27 and TRBJ1-2; 11 bases agree with TRBD1. CDR3 length: 14 amino acids. V gave up 3 bases and J gave up 8 bases; unmatched junction bases: 5. Germline CDR1 and CDR2: MNHEY and SMNVEV (reference sequence). The CDR3 protein is CASSLRGQGVGYTF. CDR3 coding DNA: TGTGCCAGCAGTTTGAGGGGACAGGGGGTGGGCTACACCTTC.

CDR3 residues: CASSETSGGPYEQYF. The CDR3 DNA follows: TGTGCCAGCAGTGAAACTAGCGGGGGACCTTACGAGCAGTACTTC. The V gene is TRBV2, the J gene TRBJ2-7, with 11 nucleotides matching TRBD2. Germline loops: CDR1 SNHLY, CDR2 FYNNEI. With V trimmed by 2 bases and J by 4 bases, 4 bases remained unmatched. This CDR3 is built from 15 residues.

The chain is built from TRBV7-9 and TRBJ2-2; possible D gene TRBD1, 6 bases. The CDR3 spans 16 residues. The V end was cut by 3 bases, the J end by 1 base, with 12 bases between. Germline V gene sequence: CDR1 SEHNR, CDR2 FQNEAQ (reference sequence). The CDR3 loop reads CASSFRQALNTGELFF. The DNA of the CDR3 is TGTGCCAGCAGCTTCCGACAGGCCCTGAACACCGGGGAGCTGTTTTTT.

The chain links TRBV5-6 to TRBJ1-1; possibly TRBD1 for D (6 bases). This CDR3 is built from 15 residues. Trimming pared 4 bases from V and 6 bases from J, leaving 19 bases between. CDR1 is SGHDT, CDR2 YYEEEE, per germline. The CDR3 sequence: CASSASTGTRPEAFF. The CDR3 region has the DNA TGTGCCAGCAGCGCATCAACCGGGACAAGACCTGAAGCTTTCTTT.

For the CDR3, the DNA is TGTGCCAGCAGTTACGATGAGCGGGGGGTCCGGGGGGAGCAGTTCTTC. This codes for CASSYDERGVRGEQFF. The gene calls are TRBV6-5 and TRBJ2-1, with 9 bases matching TRBD2. From germline, CDR1 is MNHEY and CDR2 SVGAGI. Trimming cost V 2 bases and J 10 bases; bases outside gene matches: 12. The CDR3 length is 16 residues.

V gene TRBV2 combines with J gene TRBJ1-5; 10 bases are a match to TRBD1. V was clipped by 5 bases and J by 3 bases; unmatched bases: 10. Germline CDR1 is SNHLY and CDR2 is FYNNEI. This CDR3 is 17 amino acids long. The CDR3 loop reads CASSQPDRGVNNQPQHF. As DNA, the CDR3 is TGTGCCAGCAGTCAACCGGACAGGGGGGTAAACAATCAGCCCCAGCATTTT.

This clone has more than one count but fewer than ten. This chain connects TRBV28 to TRBJ2-7; the D gene is possibly TRBD2 (6 bases). Germline lookup yields CDR1 MDHEN and CDR2 SYDVKM. The CDR3 contains 15 residues. Trimming removed 6 bases from V and 0 bases from J, with 15 bases in between. CDR3 in amino acids: CASSQTGLYSYEQYF. CDR3 sequence (DNA): TGTGCCAGCAGCCAAACGGGACTTTACTCCTACGAGCAGTACTTC.

The chain employs TRBV6-6 and TRBJ2-4; the match to TRBD2 covers 7 bases. This CDR3 comprises 15 residues. The J segment lost 0 bases and the V segment lost 8 bases, leaving 7 bases of the junction unmatched. Germline V gene lookup returns CDR1 MNHNY and CDR2 SVGAGI (reference sequence). The CDR3 coding sequence is TGTGCCAGCTCCGACGCGGGAGTAGCCAAAAACATTCAGTACTTC. This sequence encodes CASSDAGVAKNIQYF.

CDR3 sequence (DNA): TGTGCCAGCAGTGACAGGAACGCATATATGAGCAATCAGCCCCAGCATTTT. It codes for CASSDRNAYMSNQPQHF. The chain has TRBV6-1 and TRBJ1-5; the D is unclear. Germline V gives CDR1 MNHNS, CDR2 SASEGT. V lost 3 bases and J 1 base, leaving 16 bases between the germline ends. The CDR3 loop spans 17 amino acids.

This sequence joins TRBV9 and TRBJ1-4; TRBD1 agrees at 8 bases. In germline, CDR1 is SGDLS, CDR2 YYNGEE. This CDR3 comprises 15 residues. Trimming cost V 3 bases and J 7 bases; bases outside gene matches: 8. The CDR3 region has the DNA TGTGCCAGCAGCGCCGGGACAGGTGGCTTTGAAAAACTGTTTTTT. Encoded protein: CASSAGTGGFEKLFF.

This chain links TRBV7-8 with TRBJ2-1, with D unresolved. This CDR3 comprises 17 residues. CDR1 is SGHVS and CDR2 is FQNEAQ in the germline V gene. V was shortened by 0 bases and J by 0 bases, with 12 bases between the two germline ends. This chain's CDR3 is CASSLARVGFSYNEQFF. The DNA of the CDR3 is TGTGCCAGCAGCTTAGCCCGGGTCGGATTCTCCTACAATGAGCAGTTCTTC. The entire variable domain, with the rest obtained from reference TRBV7-8 and TRBJ2-1, is as follows: GAGVSQSPRYKVAKRGQDVALRCDPISGHVSLFWYQQALGQGPEFLTYFQNEAQLDKSGLPSDRFFAERPEGSVSTLKIQRTQQEDSAVYLCASSLARVGFSYNEQFFGPGTRLTVL.